This T cell receptor (beta chain) was captured by sequencing in a study of shared clonotypes between healthy human individuals. Study-wide results and caveats: In the sorted subsets, rarefaction showed sequencing was incomplete despite large depth. Owing to a small donor count, the genetic and exposure-history diversity represented was limited. Between a handful of donors, naive CD4 clonotypes were shared at a level of roughly 5.5%. Sample collection involved blood only; tissue repertoires are likely different.

TCRdb's copy holds only in-frame clones and misses some; the assay was immunoSEQ multiplex PCR. The sample yields some 2 million clones, about 95% seen once. The naive CD8 population came from CD45RO-negative cells selected for CCR7, without terminally differentiated effector memory CD45RA+ cells. J lost 5 bases, V lost 5 bases, and 11 bases had no gene match. The CDR3 contains 16 residues. CDR1 and CDR2 (germline): SGHVS, FQNEAQ. Points on this clone: Its antigen is undetermined.

The chain joins TRBV7-8 to TRBJ2-1; 8 bases map to TRBD1. The receptor was isolated from a man aged 18 to 35 in good health. The specimen sequenced was naive CD8+ T cells sorted from blood. The CDR3 coding sequence is TGTGCCAGCAGCGGACCGGACAGGGTAACGGACAATGAGCAGTTCTTC. It yields the protein CASSGPDRVTDNEQFF. The full variable domain, with the rest looked up from reference TRBV7-8 and TRBJ2-1, is GAGVSQSPRYKVAKRGQDVALRCDPISGHVSLFWYQQALGQGPEFLTYFQNEAQLDKSGLPSDRFFAERPEGSVSTLKIQRTQQEDSAVYLCASSGPDRVTDNEQFFGPGTRLTVL.